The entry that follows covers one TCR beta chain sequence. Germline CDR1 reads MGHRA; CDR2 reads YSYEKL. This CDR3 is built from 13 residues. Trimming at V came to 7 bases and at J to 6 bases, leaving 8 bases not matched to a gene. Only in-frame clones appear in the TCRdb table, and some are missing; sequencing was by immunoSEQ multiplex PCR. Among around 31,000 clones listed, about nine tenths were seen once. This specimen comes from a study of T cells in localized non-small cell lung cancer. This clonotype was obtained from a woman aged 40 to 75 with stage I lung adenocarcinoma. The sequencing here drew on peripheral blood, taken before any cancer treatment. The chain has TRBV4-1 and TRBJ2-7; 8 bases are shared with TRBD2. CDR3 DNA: TGCGCCAGCAAGGCGGGGGGCAGGGGCGAGCAGTACTTC. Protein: CASKAGGRGEQYF.